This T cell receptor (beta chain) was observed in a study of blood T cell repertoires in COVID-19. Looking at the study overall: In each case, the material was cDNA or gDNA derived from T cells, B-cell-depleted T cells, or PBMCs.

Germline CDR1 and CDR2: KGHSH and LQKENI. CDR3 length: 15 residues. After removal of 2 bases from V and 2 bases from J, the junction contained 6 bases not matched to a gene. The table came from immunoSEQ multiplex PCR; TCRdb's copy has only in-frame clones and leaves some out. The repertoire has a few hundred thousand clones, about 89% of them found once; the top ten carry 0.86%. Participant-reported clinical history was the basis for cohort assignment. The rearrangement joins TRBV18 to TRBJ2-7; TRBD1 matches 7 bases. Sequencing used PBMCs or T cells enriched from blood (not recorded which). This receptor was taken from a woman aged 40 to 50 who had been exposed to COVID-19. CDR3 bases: TGTGCCAGCTCACCAGCAGGGGGTCGGCCCTACGAGCAGTACTTC. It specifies CASSPAGGRPYEQYF.